Many counts were recorded for the clone carrying this TCR beta chain. Its specificity is unknown. The sample originates from a study of human T cells and chemical hapten exposure. As to time point: pre-sensitization, week 0. Indicated treatment: therapeutic diphenylcyclopropenone sensitization with weekly scalp DPC. Study-wide points: DPC sensitization left the count of TCRs above 1 in 1000 unchanged. Patch test score tracked positively with PT1 expanded TCR counts. Because they had alopecia, donors may respond immunologically unlike healthy people.

In TCRdb, the RACE reads were re-called with MiXCR into one record per CDR3 protein. This sample has over 30,000 distinct CDR3 sequences, with around 7.6% found just once. This CDR3 comprises 16 residues. With 3 bases clipped from V and 4 bases from J, the junction kept 6 bases outside the gene matches. Germline V CDR1 and CDR2: DFQATT, SNEGSKA (reference sequence). This TCR came from a woman aged 50 to 60 with alopecia areata. Some clones in this sample may be carry-over from other donors' samples. The chain recombines TRBV20-1 with TRBJ2-3; 14 positions agree with TRBD2. The material sequenced was whole blood, taken in connection with sensitization to the hapten diphenylcyclopropenone (DPC). The CDR3 loop is CSARGTSGSKPDTQYF. The DNA of the CDR3 is TGCAGTGCTAGGGGGACTAGCGGGAGCAAACCAGATACGCAGTATTTT.